These 27 T cell receptor beta chains share one sample of origin, sequenced in a study of control samples from healthy donors and cancer patients. Sequencing used immunoSEQ multiplex PCR; TCRdb keeps in-frame clones, though not all of them. This sample carries some 120,000 clones, around 86% of them seen once, and the ten largest clones take around 9%. Sample: blood. These receptor sequences come from a man between 35 and 55 years old in good health.

This clone appeared a few times. The chain joins TRBV19 to TRBJ2-7; 8 bases are shared with TRBD1. Germline-derived CDR1 and CDR2 are LNHDA and SQIVND (reference sequence). The CDR3 is 14 amino acids. J lost 3 bases, V lost 10 bases, and 11 bases had no gene match. For the CDR3, the DNA is TGTGCCACCAAAGCTACAGGGGGACTCTACGAGCAGTACTTC. Protein: CATKATGGLYEQYF.

The J gene is TRBJ1-3, the V gene TRBV4-3; D unclear. The CDR3 runs to 16 residues. Trimming removed 0 bases from V and 0 bases from J, with 9 bases in between. In germline, CDR1 is LGHNA, CDR2 YSLEER. The CDR3 spells CASSQDRPTSGNTIYF. The CDR3 DNA sequence: TGCGCCAGCAGCCAAGATAGGCCGACCTCTGGAAACACCATATATTTT.

This clone turned up a few times. The V gene is TRBV6-5, the J gene TRBJ1-6; D unresolved. Germline-derived CDR1 and CDR2 are MNHEY and SVGAGI. V gave up 6 bases and J gave up 2 bases, with 8 bases separating them. This CDR3 region has 14 residues. The CDR3 region has the DNA TGTGCCAGCAGCTCCGGGCCCTATAATTCACCCCTCCACTTT. The encoded protein is CASSSGPYNSPLHF.

This chain uses TRBV24-1 with TRBJ2-7, with 13 positions matching TRBD2. After removal of 4 bases from V and 8 bases from J, the junction contained 4 bases not matched to a gene. The CDR3 is 14 amino acids. CDR1 is KGHDR, CDR2 SFDVKD, per germline. In DNA, the CDR3 is TGTGCCACCAGTGACCCGGGACTAGCGGGGAAGCAGTACTTC. Residues: CATSDPGLAGKQYF.

About this clone itself: Other DNA sequences from this sample encode an identical CDR3 as well. This chain uses TRBV24-1 with TRBJ2-1; perhaps D is TRBD1 or TRBD2 (7 bases each). The CDR3 consists of 16 residues. V lost 4 bases to trimming and J lost 5 bases, with 17 bases between them. Germline CDR1 reads KGHDR; CDR2 reads SFDVKD. The CDR3 is CATSDLTRGGNNEQFF. The CDR3 coding sequence is TGTGCCACCAGTGACTTGACCAGGGGGGGAAACAATGAGCAGTTCTTC.

This rearrangement joins TRBV15 to TRBJ2-1; D is uncertain. V shed 3 bases and J shed 6 bases, with 21 bases lying between them. The V gene's germline CDR1 is LNHNV and CDR2 YYDKDF (reference sequence). This CDR3 has 17 amino acids. The CDR3 spells CATSSERSGDRFNEQFF. DNA for the CDR3: TGTGCCACCAGCAGTGAGAGGTCTGGGGATAGATTCAATGAGCAGTTCTTC.

The genes are TRBV5-1 and TRBJ1-1; D is unclear. Germline CDR1 and CDR2: SGHRS and YFSETQ. Trimming pared 0 bases from V and 3 bases from J, leaving 6 bases between. The CDR3 length is 13 residues. The CDR3: CASSLAGDTEAFF. As DNA, the CDR3 is TGCGCCAGCAGCTTGGCCGGGGACACTGAAGCTTTCTTT.

This sequence joins TRBV27 and TRBJ2-1; 8 bases align to TRBD2. After removal of 7 bases from V and 0 bases from J, the junction contained 8 bases not matched to a gene. The germline CDR1 and CDR2 sequences are MNHEY and SMNVEV (reference sequence). The CDR3 runs to 16 residues. In DNA form, the CDR3 reads TGTGCCAGCACCCTCCTCCGGGGGGGCTCCTACAATGAGCAGTTCTTC. Translating it yields CASTLLRGGSYNEQFF.

V gene TRBV7-6 combines with J gene TRBJ2-7; a possible D gene is TRBD1 (6 bases). V gave up 1 base and J gave up 3 bases, with 10 bases separating them. Germline lookup yields CDR1 SGHVS and CDR2 FNYEAQ. CDR3 length: 14 amino acids. CDR3 protein: CASSLEAGDYEQYF. The CDR3 DNA follows: TGTGCCAGCAGCTTAGAAGCAGGGGACTACGAGCAGTACTTC.

The CDR3 is CASSPPGALDNSPLHF. CDR3 nucleotides: TGTGCCAGCTCACCCCCGGGGGCGCTGGATAATTCACCCCTCCACTTT. The chain is built from TRBV18 and TRBJ1-6; D perhaps matches TRBD1 (6 bases). Trimming cost V 3 bases and J 5 bases, with 14 bases left between them. The CDR3 covers 16 residues. Germline assignment: CDR1 KGHSH and CDR2 LQKENI.

This chain joins TRBV20-1 and TRBJ2-7; 10 nucleotides line up with TRBD2. Trimming cost V 3 bases and J 4 bases; bases outside gene matches: 9. Germline values: CDR1 DFQATT, CDR2 SNEGSKA (reference sequence). The CDR3 consists of 15 residues. The CDR3 protein is CSASLSGGGRYEQYF. CDR3 nucleotides: TGCAGTGCTAGTCTCAGCGGGGGGGGTCGGTACGAGCAGTACTTC.

The chain carries TRBV5-6 and TRBJ1-5; no definite D call. V dropped 2 bases and J dropped 4 bases, with 13 bases sitting between them. Looked up from germline, CDR1 is SGHDT and CDR2 is YYEEEE. This CDR3 comprises 15 residues. CDR3 bases: TGTGCCAGCAGCTTATACACAGTTCTTAATCAGCCCCAGCATTTT. Amino acids: CASSLYTVLNQPQHF.

Written as DNA, the CDR3 is TGTGCCAGCAGCATTGACAGGGGCAATCAGCCCCAGCATTTT. Encoded protein: CASSIDRGNQPQHF. This chain connects TRBV11-2 to TRBJ1-5; TRBD1 aligns across 7 bases. The ends lost 5 bases at V and 2 bases at J; junction bases unmatched: 3. Germline CDR1 and CDR2: SGHAT and FQNNGV. The CDR3 consists of 14 residues.

J is TRBJ2-5 and V is TRBV10-1; 9 positions agree with TRBD2. Germline lookup yields CDR1 WNHNN and CDR2 SYGVQD (reference sequence). Losses at the gene ends were 4 bases for V and 5 bases for J; bases not matched to a gene: 14. This CDR3 comprises 17 residues. CDR3 in DNA: TGCGCCAGCAGTGGTGAGACTAGCGGCACCCGCGAGGAGACCCAGTACTTC. Translation: CASSGETSGTREETQYF.

V usage is TRBV30 and J usage is TRBJ1-1, with 8 bases lining up with TRBD1. From germline, CDR1 is GTSNPN and CDR2 SVGIG (reference sequence). The CDR3 is 15 residues long. V trimming: 3 bases; J trimming: 2 bases; junction bases outside the gene matches: 8. The CDR3 DNA reads TGTGCCTGGAGGAGCCCGACAGGGGTTAACACTGAAGCTTTCTTT. Protein: CAWRSPTGVNTEAFF.

In this sample, this clone turned up a few times. The rearrangement joins TRBV29-1 to TRBJ2-1; D not certain. The germline V and J ends were trimmed by 1 base and 4 bases, with 11 bases remaining between them. This CDR3 has 14 amino acids. CDR1 and CDR2 (germline): SQVTM, ANQGSEA. The CDR3 DNA reads TGCAGCGTTGAAGTGATGACGTATTACAATGAGCAGTTCTTC. It is translated as CSVEVMTYYNEQFF.

The chain employs TRBV5-6 and TRBJ2-1; D might be TRBD1 (8 bases). The CDR3 has 16 residues. Looked up from germline, CDR1 is SGHDT and CDR2 is YYEEEE. Deletions cut 0 bases from V and 6 bases from J, with 16 bases between. The CDR3 loop is CASSLAGQGGFNEQFF. The CDR3 DNA sequence: TGTGCCAGCAGCTTGGCCGGACAGGGAGGGTTCAATGAGCAGTTCTTC.

The sample holds one count of this clone. The chain carries TRBV7-2 and TRBJ1-3, with TRBD1 as a possible D gene (5 bases). Germline CDR1 and CDR2: SGHTA and FQGNSA. Trimming took off 5 bases at V and 0 bases at J, with 11 bases between the two ends. The CDR3 runs 15 residues. CDR3 residues: CASSPGRPSGNTIYF. In nucleotides, the CDR3 is TGTGCCAGCAGCCCGGGACGTCCCTCTGGAAACACCATATATTTT.

This rearrangement joins TRBV4-1 to TRBJ1-5; D is unclear. The CDR3 is 13 amino acids. Germline CDR1 MGHRA, CDR2 YSYEKL. V was shortened by 1 base and J by 6 bases, with 7 bases between the two germline ends. For the CDR3, the DNA is TGCGCCAGCAGCCAAGTTCTCGCTCAGCCCCAGCATTTT. This codes for CASSQVLAQPQHF.

The gene calls are TRBV11-3 and TRBJ2-7; tentative D call: TRBD1 (5 bases). V lost 2 bases to trimming and J lost 4 bases, with 6 bases between them. CDR1 and CDR2 (germline): SGHNT, YENEEA. The length of the CDR3 is 12 residues. This chain's CDR3 is CASSLTGYEQYF. The DNA for the CDR3 is TGTGCCAGCAGCTTAACAGGTTACGAGCAGTACTTC. Filled out from reference TRBV11-3 and TRBJ2-7, the complete variable domain reads EAGVVQSPRYKIIEKKQPVAFWCNPISGHNTLYWYLQNLGQGPELLIRYENEEAVDDSQLPKDRFSAERLKGVDSTLKIQPAELGDSAVYLCASSLTGYEQYFGPGTRLTVT.

The chain has TRBV7-6 and TRBJ2-3; D might be TRBD2 (7 bases). Trimming took 3 bases from V and 4 from J, leaving 17 bases between them. There are 16 residues in the CDR3. Germline values: CDR1 SGHVS, CDR2 FNYEAQ. The CDR3 sequence: CASSFAGEGYADTQYF. In DNA, the CDR3 is TGTGCCAGCAGCTTTGCAGGGGAGGGCTACGCAGATACGCAGTATTTT.

The chain's CDR3 is CASSPRQTHYEQYF. The CDR3 region has the DNA TGTGCCAGCTCACCAAGACAGACCCACTACGAGCAGTACTTC. The chain employs TRBV18 and TRBJ2-7; tentative D call: TRBD1 (5 bases). Germline CDR1 is KGHSH and CDR2 is LQKENI. The CDR3 is 14 amino acids. V gave up 2 bases and J gave up 3 bases, with 11 bases separating them.

By share, this clone counts as medium-sized. The gene calls are TRBV7-9 and TRBJ2-1; possibly TRBD1 for D (6 bases). Trimming shortened V by 4 bases and J by 5 bases, and 15 bases separated the two germline ends. CDR1 SEHNR and CDR2 FQNEAQ come from the germline V gene (reference sequence). There are 15 residues in the CDR3. CDR3 coding DNA: TGTGCCAGCAGCTCGAACACAGGGTCGAACAATGAGCAGTTCTTC. Protein: CASSSNTGSNNEQFF.

This chain links TRBV4-2 with TRBJ2-2; TRBD2 is a possible D gene (6 bases). The CDR3 runs to 14 residues. CDR1 and CDR2 from the germline V gene are LGHNA and YNFKEQ. The V end was cut by 1 base, the J end by 8 bases, with 11 bases between. The CDR3 reads CASSQGDLLGELFF. The CDR3 DNA follows: TGTGCCAGCAGCCAAGGGGACTTACTGGGGGAGCTGTTTTTT.

V and J are TRBV7-2 and TRBJ1-5; maybe TRBD1 (6 bases). The V and J ends lost 2 bases and 1 base respectively, with 9 bases between them. Germline V gene data show CDR1 as SGHTA and CDR2 as FQGNSA. The CDR3 is 15 residues long. The CDR3, as DNA: TGTGCCAGCAGCTTATCAGGACAGAGCAATCAGCCCCAGCATTTT. Translating gives CASSLSGQSNQPQHF.

The chain links TRBV27 to TRBJ2-3, with 9 bases fitting TRBD1. V lost 3 bases and J lost 4; bases outside the gene matches: 5. The CDR3 consists of 15 residues. Germline V gives CDR1 MNHEY, CDR2 SMNVEV (reference sequence). The CDR3 loop is CASSFPRQGADTQYF. CDR3 DNA: TGTGCCAGCAGTTTCCCCCGACAGGGGGCAGATACGCAGTATTTT.

The V and J genes are TRBV30 and TRBJ1-2; D possibly corresponds to TRBD1 (5 bases). The germline gives CDR1 GTSNPN, CDR2 SVGIG (reference sequence). The CDR3 has 15 residues. The V end was cut by 0 bases, the J end by 4 bases, with 15 bases between. CDR3 region: CAWSVKDSRFYGYTF. CDR3 nucleotides: TGTGCCTGGAGTGTAAAAGACAGTAGATTCTATGGCTACACCTTC.